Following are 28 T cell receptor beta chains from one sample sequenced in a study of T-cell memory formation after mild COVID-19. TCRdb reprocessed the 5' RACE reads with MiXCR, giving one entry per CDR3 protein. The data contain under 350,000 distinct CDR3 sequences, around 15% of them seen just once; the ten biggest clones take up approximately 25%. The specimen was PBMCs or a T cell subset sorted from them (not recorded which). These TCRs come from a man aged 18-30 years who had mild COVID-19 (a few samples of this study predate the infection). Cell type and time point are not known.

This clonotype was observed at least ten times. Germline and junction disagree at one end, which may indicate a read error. The CDR3 spells CASSPGQNNEQFF. The CDR3 DNA reads as TGTGCCAGCAGCCCGGGACAGAACAATGAGCAGTTCTTC. The chain recombines TRBV5-1 with TRBJ2-1; TRBD1 agrees at 7 bases. Germline values: CDR1 SGHRS, CDR2 YFSETQ. CDR3 length: 13 amino acids.

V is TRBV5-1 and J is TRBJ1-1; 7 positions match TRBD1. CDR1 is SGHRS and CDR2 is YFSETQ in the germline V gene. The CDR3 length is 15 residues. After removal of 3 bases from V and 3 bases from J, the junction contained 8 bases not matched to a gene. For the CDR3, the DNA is TGCGCCAGCAGCTCCGACCCCCAGGGGGACACTGAAGCTTTCTTT. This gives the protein CASSSDPQGDTEAFF.

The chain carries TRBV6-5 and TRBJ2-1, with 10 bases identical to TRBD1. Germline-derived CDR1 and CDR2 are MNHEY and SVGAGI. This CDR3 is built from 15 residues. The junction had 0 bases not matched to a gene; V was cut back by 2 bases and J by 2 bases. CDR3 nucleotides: TGTGCCAGCAGTTACGGACAGGGGGCCTACAATGAGCAGTTCTTC. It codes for CASSYGQGAYNEQFF.

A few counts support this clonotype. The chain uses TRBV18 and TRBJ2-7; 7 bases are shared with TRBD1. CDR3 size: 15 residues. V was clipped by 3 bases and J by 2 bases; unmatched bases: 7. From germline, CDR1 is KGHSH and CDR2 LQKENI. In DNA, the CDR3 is TGTGCCAGCTCACCCGGACAGGATCCAACCTACGAGCAGTACTTC. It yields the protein CASSPGQDPTYEQYF.

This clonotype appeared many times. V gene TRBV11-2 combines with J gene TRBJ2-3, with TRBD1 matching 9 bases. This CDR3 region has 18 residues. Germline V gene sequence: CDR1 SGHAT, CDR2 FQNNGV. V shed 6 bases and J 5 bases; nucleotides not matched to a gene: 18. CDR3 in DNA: TGTGCCAGCAGTACCACCGGACAGGGGATATGGGGCGGAGATACGCAGTATTTT. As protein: CASSTTGQGIWGGDTQYF.

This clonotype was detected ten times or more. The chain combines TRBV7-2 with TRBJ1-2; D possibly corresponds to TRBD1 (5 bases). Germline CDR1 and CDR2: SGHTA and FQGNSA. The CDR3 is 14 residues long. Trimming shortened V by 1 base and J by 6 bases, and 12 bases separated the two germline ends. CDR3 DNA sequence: TGTGCCAGCAGCTTAGACAGGCTTCCCGATGGCTACACCTTC. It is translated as CASSLDRLPDGYTF.

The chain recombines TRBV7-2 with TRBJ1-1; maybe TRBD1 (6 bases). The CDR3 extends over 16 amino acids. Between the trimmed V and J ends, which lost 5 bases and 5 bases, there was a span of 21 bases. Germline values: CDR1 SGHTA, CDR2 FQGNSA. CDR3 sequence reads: CASSPQGIGKLTEAFF. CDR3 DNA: TGTGCCAGCAGCCCCCAGGGGATAGGGAAGTTGACTGAAGCTTTCTTT.

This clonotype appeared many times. CDR3 in amino acids: CASSLIQGGYGYTF. Written as DNA, the CDR3 is TGTGCCAGCAGCTTAATTCAGGGTGGCTATGGCTACACCTTC. This chain uses TRBV7-2 with TRBJ1-2; D perhaps matches TRBD1 (5 bases). Trimming stripped 2 bases from V and 4 bases from J, with 11 bases between. Per germline, CDR1 SGHTA and CDR2 FQGNSA. The CDR3 consists of 14 residues.

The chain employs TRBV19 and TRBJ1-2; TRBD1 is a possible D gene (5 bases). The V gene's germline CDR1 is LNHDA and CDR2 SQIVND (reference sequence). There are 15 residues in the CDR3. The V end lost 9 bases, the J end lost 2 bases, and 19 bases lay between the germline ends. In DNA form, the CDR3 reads TGTGCCAGCAACCTGGGGACGGAGGAGAACTATGGCTACACCTTC. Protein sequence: CASNLGTEENYGYTF.

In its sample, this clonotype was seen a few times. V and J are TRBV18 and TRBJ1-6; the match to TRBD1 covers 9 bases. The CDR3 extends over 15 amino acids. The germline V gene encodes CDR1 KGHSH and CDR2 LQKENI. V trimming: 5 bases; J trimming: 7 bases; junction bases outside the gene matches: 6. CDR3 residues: CASSSRQGENSPLHF. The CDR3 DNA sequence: TGTGCCAGCTCATCCCGACAGGGGGAGAATTCACCCCTCCACTTT.

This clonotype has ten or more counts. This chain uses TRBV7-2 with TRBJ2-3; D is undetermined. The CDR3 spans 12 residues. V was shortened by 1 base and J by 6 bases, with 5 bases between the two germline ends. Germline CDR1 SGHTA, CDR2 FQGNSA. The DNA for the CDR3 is TGTGCCAGCAGCTTAGGGCTCGATACGCAGTATTTT. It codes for CASSLGLDTQYF.

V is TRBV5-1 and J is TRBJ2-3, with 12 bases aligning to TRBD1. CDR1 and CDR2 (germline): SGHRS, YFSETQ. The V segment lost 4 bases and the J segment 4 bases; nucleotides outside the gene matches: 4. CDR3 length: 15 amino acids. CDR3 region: CASSQGQGAADTQYF. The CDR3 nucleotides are TGCGCCAGCAGCCAGGGACAGGGGGCCGCAGATACGCAGTATTTT.

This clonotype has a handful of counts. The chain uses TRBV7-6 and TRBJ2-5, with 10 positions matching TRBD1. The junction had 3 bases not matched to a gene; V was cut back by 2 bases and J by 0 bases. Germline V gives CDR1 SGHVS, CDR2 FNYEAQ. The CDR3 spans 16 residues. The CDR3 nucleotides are TGTGCCAGCAGCTTAAGGGACAGGGGATACCAAGAGACCCAGTACTTC. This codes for CASSLRDRGYQETQYF.

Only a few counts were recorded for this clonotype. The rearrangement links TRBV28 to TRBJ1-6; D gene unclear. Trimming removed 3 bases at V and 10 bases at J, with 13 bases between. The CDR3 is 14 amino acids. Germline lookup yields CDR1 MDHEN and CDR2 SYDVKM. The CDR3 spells CASSFWARRSPLHF. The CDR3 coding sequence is TGTGCCAGCAGTTTCTGGGCGCGTAGATCACCCCTCCACTTT.

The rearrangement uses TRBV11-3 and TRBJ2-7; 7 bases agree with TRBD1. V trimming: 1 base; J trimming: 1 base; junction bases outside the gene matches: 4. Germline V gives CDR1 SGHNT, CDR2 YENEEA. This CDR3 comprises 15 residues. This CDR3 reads CASSLGPGQSYEQYF. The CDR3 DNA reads TGTGCCAGCAGCTTAGGACCGGGACAGTCCTACGAGCAGTACTTC.

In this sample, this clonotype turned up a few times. The CDR3: CASSQQGTGNTIYF. DNA for the CDR3: TGTGCCAGCAGCCAACAGGGTACTGGAAACACCATATATTTT. This rearrangement joins TRBV9 to TRBJ1-3; D is possibly TRBD1 (6 bases). Germline CDR1 and CDR2: SGDLS and YYNGEE. V lost 4 bases and J lost 2, with 10 bases in between. The CDR3 runs 14 residues.

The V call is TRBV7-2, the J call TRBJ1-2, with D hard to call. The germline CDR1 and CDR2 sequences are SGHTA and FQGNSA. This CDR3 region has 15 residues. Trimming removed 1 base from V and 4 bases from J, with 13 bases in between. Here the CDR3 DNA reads TGTGCCAGCAGCTTAGGGCCGGACGCGAGCTATGGCTACACCTTC. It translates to CASSLGPDASYGYTF.

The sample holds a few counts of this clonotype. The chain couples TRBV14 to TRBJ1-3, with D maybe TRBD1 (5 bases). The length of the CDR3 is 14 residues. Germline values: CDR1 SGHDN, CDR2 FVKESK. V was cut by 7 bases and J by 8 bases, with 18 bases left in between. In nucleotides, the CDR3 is TGTGCCAGCACTTACAGGTCGACGAGGGACACCATATATTTT. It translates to CASTYRSTRDTIYF.

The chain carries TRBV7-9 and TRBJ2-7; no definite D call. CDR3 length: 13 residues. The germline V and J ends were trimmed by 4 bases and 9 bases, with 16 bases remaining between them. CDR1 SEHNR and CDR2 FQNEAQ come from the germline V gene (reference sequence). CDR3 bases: TGTGCCAGCAGCTGGACCCGAGATCGGACGCAGTACTTC. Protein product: CASSWTRDRTQYF.

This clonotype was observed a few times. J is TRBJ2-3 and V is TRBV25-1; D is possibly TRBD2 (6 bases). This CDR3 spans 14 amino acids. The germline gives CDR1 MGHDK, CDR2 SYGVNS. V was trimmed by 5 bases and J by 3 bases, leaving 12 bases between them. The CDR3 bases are TGTGCCAGCAGTTCGTCACGGGAGACAGATACGCAGTATTTT. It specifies CASSSSRETDTQYF.

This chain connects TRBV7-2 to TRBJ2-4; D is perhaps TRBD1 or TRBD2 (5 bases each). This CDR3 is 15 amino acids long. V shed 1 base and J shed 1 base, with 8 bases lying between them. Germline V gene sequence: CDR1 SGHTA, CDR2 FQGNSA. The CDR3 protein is CASSLVWGAKNIQYF. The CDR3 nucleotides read TGTGCCAGCAGCTTAGTATGGGGGGCCAAAAACATTCAGTACTTC.

CDR3 loop: CATSEGPRGLEFF. DNA for the CDR3: TGTGCCACCAGTGAGGGTCCCCGGGGACTAGAGTTCTTC. This chain joins TRBV24-1 and TRBJ2-1; 8 bases are a match to TRBD2. The CDR3 has 13 amino acids. The V gene end was trimmed by 4 bases and the J gene end by 14 bases; junction bases not matched to a gene: 9. Germline V gene sequence: CDR1 KGHDR, CDR2 SFDVKD.

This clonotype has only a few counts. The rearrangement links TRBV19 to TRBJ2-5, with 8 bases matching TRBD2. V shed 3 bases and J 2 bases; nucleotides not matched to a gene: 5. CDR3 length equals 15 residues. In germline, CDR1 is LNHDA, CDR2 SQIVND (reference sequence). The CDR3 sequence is CASSMAGGSQETQYF. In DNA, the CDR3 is TGTGCCAGTAGTATGGCGGGGGGATCTCAAGAGACCCAGTACTTC. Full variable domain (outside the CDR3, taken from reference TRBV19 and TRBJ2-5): DGGITQSPKYLFRKEGQNVTLSCEQNLNHDAMYWYRQDPGQGLRLIYYSQIVNDFQKGDIAEGYSVSREKKESFPLTVTSAQKNPTAFYLCASSMAGGSQETQYFGPGTRLLVL.

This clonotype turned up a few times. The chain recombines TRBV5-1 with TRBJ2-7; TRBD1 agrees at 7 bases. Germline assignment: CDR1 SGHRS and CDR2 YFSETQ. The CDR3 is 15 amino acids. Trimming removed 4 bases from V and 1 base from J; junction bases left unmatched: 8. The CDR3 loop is CASSPSRGPSYEQYF. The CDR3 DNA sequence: TGCGCCAGCAGCCCTTCTAGGGGGCCATCCTACGAGCAGTACTTC.

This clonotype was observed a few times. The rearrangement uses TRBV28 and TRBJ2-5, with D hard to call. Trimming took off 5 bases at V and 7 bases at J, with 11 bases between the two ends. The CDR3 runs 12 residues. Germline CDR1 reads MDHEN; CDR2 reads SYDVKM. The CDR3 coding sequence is TGTGCCAGCAGTGATGGGTTTAGGACCCAGTACTTC. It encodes CASSDGFRTQYF.

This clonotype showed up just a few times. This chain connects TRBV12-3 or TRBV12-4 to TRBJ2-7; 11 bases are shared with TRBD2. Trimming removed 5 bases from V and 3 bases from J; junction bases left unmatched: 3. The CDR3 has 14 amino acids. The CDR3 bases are TGTGCCAGCAGTCGTGGACTAGCGGGCTACGAGCAGTACGTC. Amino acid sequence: CASSRGLAGYEQYV.

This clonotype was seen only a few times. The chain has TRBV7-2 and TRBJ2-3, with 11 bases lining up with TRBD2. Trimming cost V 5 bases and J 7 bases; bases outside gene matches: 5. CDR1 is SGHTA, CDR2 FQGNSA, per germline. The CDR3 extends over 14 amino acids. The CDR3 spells CASSQTSGENTQYF. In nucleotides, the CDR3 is TGTGCCAGCAGCCAGACTAGCGGGGAGAATACGCAGTATTTT.

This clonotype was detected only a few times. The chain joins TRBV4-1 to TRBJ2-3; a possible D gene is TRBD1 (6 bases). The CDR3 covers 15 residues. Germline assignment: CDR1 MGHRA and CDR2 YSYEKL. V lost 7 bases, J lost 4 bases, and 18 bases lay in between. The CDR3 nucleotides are TGCGCCAGCACCTCAGAGGGGGTGAGACCAGATACGCAGTATTTT. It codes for CASTSEGVRPDTQYF.